This T cell receptor (beta chain) was sequenced during a study of T-cell reconstitution after alpha-beta-depleted transplantation in children. Unique molecular identifiers were incorporated into the prepared TCRbeta library. In TCRdb, the PCR reads were re-called with MiXCR into one record per CDR3 protein. The sample carries under 450,000 distinct CDR3 sequences, 15% to 20% recorded once. Findings and caveats of the study: At one year after transplant, newly produced T cells mostly accounted for T-cell counts and diversity. Certain patients had high TCRbeta diversity at day 60, and it came from recipient T cells and thymic progenitors that survived. Reported findings indicate that, about two months after transplant, alpha-beta T cells came from several hundred expanded clones, which were derived from non-depleted graft cells.

The CDR3 spans 11 residues. The V and J ends lost 3 bases and 5 bases respectively, with 8 bases between them. Germline CDR1 and CDR2: DFQATT and SNEGSKA (reference sequence). As to this clonotype: The antigen remains unidentified.

The chain has TRBV20-1 and TRBJ2-7; D is uncertain. The clonotype comes from a boy under two years old who had a stem cell transplant for Wiskott-Aldrich syndrome, so the T cells may come from the graft donor. The sample here was PBMCs, mostly from graft donor cells, taken 360 days after TCRalphabeta/CD19-depleted stem cell transplant. The CDR3 DNA is TGCAGTGCTAGTTCTGGTCACGAGCAGTACTTC. This gives the protein CSASSGHEQYF.